Below, 14 T cell receptor beta chains from the same sample are listed, as sequenced in a study of cytomegalovirus exposure and HLA in healthy donors. A multiplex PCR was run with 60 Vbeta primers and 13 Jbeta primers. TCRdb's table, derived via immunoSEQ multiplex PCR, lists solely in-frame clones and lacks some. The data show 140,000 to 150,000 clones, 80% to 85% seen once. Sequenced material: PBMCs. These receptors came from a boy younger than 10 in good health and CMV-seronegative.

The chain combines TRBV5-1 with TRBJ2-5; 7 bases are a match to TRBD1. The J call is uncertain, as TRBJ2-7 better fits the DNA end. Germline assignment: CDR1 SGHRS and CDR2 YFSETQ. The CDR3 contains 15 residues. The chain's CDR3 is CASSLRQGKAHEQYF. The CDR3 region has the DNA TGCGCCAGCAGCCTCCGACAGGGAAAGGCCCACGAGCAGTACTTC.

The chain couples TRBV5-6 to TRBJ2-4, with 8 bases that match TRBD1. The CDR3 spans 14 residues. V shed 4 bases, J shed 12 bases, and the junction held 12 bases outside the gene matches. Germline CDR1 and CDR2: SGHDT and YYEEEE. The CDR3 bases are TGTGCCAGCAGCCACGGAGACGACAGGGGATCTCAGTACTTC. Translating it yields CASSHGDDRGSQYF.

This chain joins TRBV14 and TRBJ2-7, with TRBD2 matching over 13 bases. Germline loops: CDR1 SGHDN, CDR2 FVKESK. J gave up 4 bases and V 0 bases, and 9 bases lay outside the gene matches. The CDR3 loop spans 18 amino acids. CDR3 nucleotides: TGTGCCAGCAGCCAAGACCTCCTACTAGCGGGAGGGTCTTACGAGCAGTACTTC. Protein product: CASSQDLLLAGGSYEQYF.

The chain links TRBV10-3 to TRBJ2-7; perhaps TRBD1 as D (5 bases). Trimming took 3 bases from V and 4 from J, leaving 7 bases between them. CDR1 is ENHRY and CDR2 is SYGVKD in the germline V gene. The CDR3 spans 12 residues. CDR3 protein: CAISDGQYEQYF. CDR3 nucleotides: TGTGCCATCAGTGATGGACAATACGAGCAGTACTTC.

Comments on this clone: At one end the junction does not follow the germline gene, possibly because of a read error. The chain has TRBV7-9 and TRBJ1-3; D is unclear. The V gene's germline CDR1 is SEHNR and CDR2 FQNEAQ (reference sequence). The CDR3 is made up of 15 amino acids. CDR3 DNA: TGTTCCAGCAGCTTAGACGGGTACTCTGGAAACACCATATATTTT. Protein product: CSSSLDGYSGNTIYF. Full variable domain (outside the CDR3, taken from reference TRBV7-9 and TRBJ1-3): DTGVSQNPRHKITKRGQNVTFRCDPISEHNRLYWYRQTLGQGPEFLTYFQNEAQLEKSRLLSDRFSAERPKGSFSTLEIQRTEQGDSAMYLCSSSLDGYSGNTIYFGEGSWLTVV.

The table lists this clone with a few counts. The chain is built from TRBV27 and TRBJ1-1; no clear D gene. CDR3 size: 15 residues. Germline V lookup: CDR1 MNHEY, CDR2 SMNVEV (reference sequence). The V and J ends lost 4 bases and 4 bases respectively, with 16 bases between them. CDR3 bases: TGTGCCAGCAGTTCCCGGTTCAGAGGCGCCACTGAAGCTTTCTTT. This codes for CASSSRFRGATEAFF.

The count of this clone is one. This chain uses TRBV2 with TRBJ2-1; 12 bases fit TRBD2. Germline CDR1 SNHLY, CDR2 FYNNEI. The CDR3 sequence is 21 residues long. Trimming at V came to 4 bases and at J to 0 bases, leaving 16 bases not matched to a gene. The CDR3 DNA reads TGTGCCAGCAGTGTCCCTACGTATTCCGGGACTAGCGGGTTCTCCTACAATGAGCAGTTCTTC. Encoded protein: CASSVPTYSGTSGFSYNEQFF.

The rearrangement links TRBV9 to TRBJ2-7; 7 nucleotides align to TRBD1. Germline CDR1 SGDLS, CDR2 YYNGEE. The trim removed 4 bases at V and 0 bases at J, leaving 7 bases unmatched. The CDR3 sequence is 15 residues long. The CDR3 loop is CASSPGGWSSYEQYF. For the CDR3, the DNA is TGTGCCAGCAGCCCAGGGGGTTGGAGCTCCTACGAGCAGTACTTC.

The CDR3 region has the DNA TGTGCCAGCATTCTCCAAGGGGGCCAGGGAGTTCCGGCCCAGCATTTT. It translates to CASILQGGQGVPAQHF. The chain couples TRBV28 to TRBJ1-5; TRBD1 agrees at 7 bases. The length of the CDR3 is 16 residues. Per the germline V gene, CDR1 is MDHEN and CDR2 is SYDVKM. The V and J ends lost 7 bases and 11 bases, in that order; junction bases with no gene match: 20. The full variable domain, its missing parts supplied by reference TRBV28 and TRBJ1-5, is DVKVTQSSRYLVKRTGEKVFLECVQDMDHENMFWYRQDPGLGLRLIYFSYDVKMKEKGDIPEGYSVSREKKERFSLILESASTNQTSMYLCASILQGGQGVPAQHFGDGTRLSIL.

The rearrangement links TRBV5-6 to TRBJ2-5; perhaps TRBD2 as D (6 bases). Germline V gives CDR1 SGHDT, CDR2 YYEEEE. V shed 2 bases and J shed 1 base, with 12 bases lying between them. This CDR3 is built from 15 residues. The CDR3 DNA is TGTGCCAGCAGCTTATCCCCGGGGGTCCAAGAGACCCAGTACTTC. Translated: CASSLSPGVQETQYF.

V and J are TRBV7-6 and TRBJ2-3; 13 bases match TRBD2. Germline CDR1 and CDR2: SGHVS and FNYEAQ. Germline trimming cut 5 bases from V and 6 bases from J; bases unmatched to any gene: 5. The CDR3 covers 15 residues. In nucleotides, the CDR3 is TGTGCCAGCAGCCGACTAGCGGGAGGCTCCGATACGCAGTATTTT. Protein sequence: CASSRLAGGSDTQYF.

In DNA, the CDR3 is TGTGCCAGCAGCCAACCGGACAGGAATAATTCACCCCTCCACTTT. It is translated as CASSQPDRNNSPLHF. The V and J genes are TRBV4-2 and TRBJ1-6, with 7 bases aligning to TRBD1. J gave up 5 bases and V 2 bases, and 3 bases lay outside the gene matches. CDR3 size: 15 residues. Germline CDR1 LGHNA, CDR2 YNFKEQ.

V is TRBV2 and J is TRBJ2-1; 9 positions agree with TRBD1. Germline loops: CDR1 SNHLY, CDR2 FYNNEI. V lost 5 bases and J lost 4; bases outside the gene matches: 12. This CDR3 is built from 17 residues. CDR3 nucleotide sequence: TGTGCCAGCAGTCAGACCTCCCGGACAGGGGCGTACAATGAGCAGTTCTTC. It encodes CASSQTSRTGAYNEQFF. The full variable domain, rest sourced from reference TRBV2 and TRBJ2-1, is EPEVTQTPSHQVTQMGQEVILRCVPISNHLYFYWYRQILGQKVEFLVSFYNNEISEKSEIFDDQFSVERPDGSNFTLKIRSTKLEDSAMYFCASSQTSRTGAYNEQFFGPGTRLTVL.

V and J are TRBV5-1 and TRBJ1-2; 9 nucleotides line up with TRBD1. CDR3 length: 16 amino acids. Germline V CDR1 and CDR2: SGHRS, YFSETQ. Germline trimming cut 4 bases from V and 4 bases from J; bases unmatched to any gene: 11. The CDR3 loop is CASSAGDRELVYGYTF. The DNA of the CDR3 is TGCGCCAGCAGCGCGGGGGACAGGGAATTGGTCTATGGCTACACCTTC.